What follows are 26 T cell receptor beta chains derived from one specimen sequenced in a study of post-analysis software for immune sequencing data. Findings of the study overall: Controls showed lower frequencies than patients for several TRBV segments, and TRBV5-6, TRBV5-1 and TRBV20-1 were among these.

The TCR beta cDNA libraries contained unique molecular identifiers. TCRdb fed the PCR reads into MiXCR, producing one record per CDR3 protein. The table lists 550,000 to 700,000 distinct CDR3 sequences, about 40% of them singletons. These TCRs' antigens remain unknown. The sample was blood. The receptors originated from a girl aged 5-17 years with multiple sclerosis.

V gene TRBV29-1 combines with J gene TRBJ2-1; tentative D call: TRBD2 (6 bases). V was trimmed by 6 bases and J by 3 bases, leaving 15 bases between them. The CDR3 runs to 14 residues. The germline gives CDR1 SQVTM, CDR2 ANQGSEA. The CDR3, as DNA: TGCAGCGTCCCGCGGGGTGGCCTCTACAATGAGCAGTTCTTC. This sequence encodes CSVPRGGLYNEQFF.

This rearrangement joins TRBV4-1 to TRBJ1-2, with unresolved D. The V gene lost 0 bases and the J gene lost 6 bases, with 11 bases spanning the gap. Germline CDR1 MGHRA, CDR2 YSYEKL. This CDR3 comprises 14 residues. CDR3 residues: CASSQDEAANGYTF. The CDR3 DNA reads TGCGCCAGCAGCCAAGATGAAGCCGCTAATGGCTACACCTTC.

In regard to this clonotype: One end of the junction varies from germline; a read error may be responsible. V is TRBV25-1 and J is TRBJ2-7; D remains unclear. The CDR3 loop spans 14 amino acids. Germline V gene lookup returns CDR1 MGHDK and CDR2 SYGVNS. CDR3 sequence: CASRELGSSYEQYF. CDR3 bases: TGTGCCAGCAGGGAATTAGGCAGCTCCTACGAGCAGTACTTC.

This clonotype has more than one count but fewer than ten. V is TRBV12-3 or TRBV12-4 and J is TRBJ2-4; 9 bases map to TRBD1. The tail of the sequence fits TRBJ2-7 better, so the J call may be wrong. This CDR3 contains 14 residues. The CDR3 region has the DNA TGTGCCAGCCGATCCGGGACAGGGCGCTACGAGCAGTACTTC. Protein: CASRSGTGRYEQYF.

This clonotype was found once. This may come from a read error, since a much larger clone is one base off. The chain recombines TRBV29-1 with TRBJ2-5; D might be TRBD1 (5 bases). This CDR3 spans 12 amino acids. Germline-derived CDR1 and CDR2 are SQVTM and ANQGSEA. The V gene lost 2 bases and the J gene lost 9 bases, with 13 bases spanning the gap. CDR3 amino acids: CSVEQGGGAQYF. In nucleotides, the CDR3 is TGCAGCGTTGAACAGGGCGGTGGGGCCCAGTACTTC. Full variable domain (missing parts from reference TRBV29-1 and TRBJ2-5): SAVISQKPSRDICQRGTSLTIQCQVDSQVTMMFWYRQQPGQSLTLIATANQGSEATYESGFVIDKFPISRPNLTFSTLTVSNMSPEDSSIYLCSVEQGGGAQYFGPGTRLLVL.

DNA for the CDR3: TGTGCCAGCAAGTTGTCCACGGACAGGCCCCCGCAATATGGCTACACCTTC. Translation gives CASKLSTDRPPQYGYTF. The J gene is TRBJ1-2, the V gene TRBV12-3 or TRBV12-4; 7 bases align to TRBD1. The CDR3 length is 17 residues. With 7 bases clipped from V and 5 bases from J, the junction kept 19 bases outside the gene matches.

The chain employs TRBV5-1 and TRBJ2-7; 7 bases are a match to TRBD2. V lost 2 bases and J lost 3; bases outside the gene matches: 8. The CDR3 contains 15 residues. Germline loops: CDR1 SGHRS, CDR2 YFSETQ. The CDR3 bases are TGCGCCAGCAGCTTCACTATGACGGGAGGCTACGAGCAGTACTTC. Its protein product is CASSFTMTGGYEQYF.

V gene TRBV7-9 combines with J gene TRBJ2-5; 7 nucleotides line up with TRBD1. V gave up 5 bases and J gave up 0 bases; unmatched junction bases: 15. The germline CDR1 and CDR2 sequences are SEHNR and FQNEAQ (reference sequence). CDR3 length: 18 amino acids. The CDR3 is CASSLDRVKTKDQETQYF. The CDR3 DNA reads TGTGCCAGCAGCCTCGACAGGGTTAAGACGAAGGACCAAGAGACCCAGTACTTC.

On this clonotype: One end of the junction fails to match germline, which may point to a read error. The rearrangement uses TRBV5-1 and TRBJ2-5; 9 bases align to TRBD1. CDR1 SGHRS and CDR2 YFSETQ come from the germline V gene. This CDR3 has 14 residues. CDR3 amino acids: CASNLDRGKETQYF. Written as DNA, the CDR3 is TGCGCCAGCAACTTGGACAGGGGAAAAGAGACCCAGTACTTC.

The chain couples TRBV29-1 to TRBJ1-2, with TRBD1 matching 7 bases. Germline CDR1 and CDR2: SQVTM and ANQGSEA. V was clipped by 6 bases and J by 2 bases; unmatched bases: 6. This CDR3 region has 13 residues. CDR3 coding DNA: TGCAGCGTCACGGAACAGGGGAACTATGGCTACACCTTC. Its translation: CSVTEQGNYGYTF.

This clonotype was seen many times. The gene calls are TRBV7-8 and TRBJ2-3, with 8 bases lining up with TRBD2. The V gene end was trimmed by 5 bases and the J gene end by 5 bases; junction bases not matched to a gene: 9. Germline loops: CDR1 SGHVS, CDR2 FQNEAQ. The CDR3 loop spans 15 amino acids. This CDR3 reads CASSGSGARGDTQYF. In nucleotides, the CDR3 is TGTGCCAGCAGCGGTAGCGGGGCGCGCGGAGATACGCAGTATTTT.

The gene calls are TRBV29-1 and TRBJ1-1, with TRBD1 as a possible D gene (5 bases). This CDR3 region has 12 residues. Germline V gene sequence: CDR1 SQVTM, CDR2 ANQGSEA. V was cut by 5 bases and J by 4 bases, with 11 bases left in between. Here the CDR3 reads CSVLGGTTEAFF. As DNA, the CDR3 is TGCAGCGTTCTGGGGGGGACCACTGAAGCTTTCTTT. Filled out from reference TRBV29-1 and TRBJ1-1, the complete variable domain reads SAVISQKPSRDICQRGTSLTIQCQVDSQVTMMFWYRQQPGQSLTLIATANQGSEATYESGFVIDKFPISRPNLTFSTLTVSNMSPEDSSIYLCSVLGGTTEAFFGQGTRLTVV.

This clonotype was counted only a few times. The chain employs TRBV2 and TRBJ2-1, with 13 bases that match TRBD2. V gave up 9 bases and J gave up 8 bases; unmatched junction bases: 7. CDR1 is SNHLY, CDR2 FYNNEI, per germline. The CDR3 loop spans 14 amino acids. The CDR3 region is CASRWTSGGYEQFF. The DNA of the CDR3 is TGTGCCAGTAGATGGACTAGCGGGGGCTATGAGCAGTTCTTC.

The chain carries TRBV7-2 and TRBJ2-5; D is uncertain. The germline V gene has CDR1 SGHTA and CDR2 FQGNSA. V was clipped by 1 base and J by 4 bases, with 13 bases between them. The CDR3 is 15 amino acids. CDR3 coding DNA: TGTGCCAGCAGCTTAGGGCACGGCGGACGAGAGACCCAGTACTTC. Protein sequence: CASSLGHGGRETQYF.

J is TRBJ1-2 and V is TRBV6-1, with 9 bases aligning to TRBD1. The germline gives CDR1 MNHNS, CDR2 SASEGT. The CDR3 length is 17 residues. The trim removed 1 base at V and 4 bases at J, leaving 10 bases unmatched. The CDR3 region is CASSEGPGQGDVYGYTF. CDR3 DNA: TGTGCCAGCAGTGAAGGGCCGGGACAGGGTGATGTCTATGGCTACACCTTC.

The CDR3 DNA reads as TGTGCCAGCAGTTTAGCGACAGGGTGGGCAAACATTCAGTACTTC. Its protein is CASSLATGWANIQYF. The rearrangement uses TRBV28 and TRBJ2-4; 7 nucleotides align to TRBD1. The CDR3 is 15 residues long. Germline trimming cut 2 bases from V and 6 bases from J; bases unmatched to any gene: 7. Germline loops: CDR1 MDHEN, CDR2 SYDVKM.

V is TRBV12-3 or TRBV12-4 and J is TRBJ2-5; D unclear. V was shortened by 7 bases and J by 5 bases, with 11 bases between the two germline ends. There are 12 residues in the CDR3. The CDR3 sequence: CASKWEAETQYF. The CDR3 DNA sequence: TGTGCCAGCAAGTGGGAAGCGGAGACCCAGTACTTC.

This clonotype occurred once. The chain joins TRBV12-3 or TRBV12-4 to TRBJ1-2; D is possibly TRBD1 (5 bases). V was pared by 7 bases and J by 7 bases, with 13 bases between. This CDR3 comprises 12 residues. The CDR3 reads CASIRGVGGYTF. The DNA for the CDR3 is TGTGCCAGCATCCGGGGGGTTGGTGGCTACACCTTC.

The genes are TRBV14 and TRBJ2-4; 8 nucleotides agree with TRBD1. CDR3 length: 12 residues. V shed 5 bases and J 11 bases; nucleotides not matched to a gene: 5. Per germline, CDR1 SGHDN and CDR2 FVKESK. The CDR3 DNA reads TGTGCCAGCAGCTACCCAGGGGGCCTTCAGTACTTC. It specifies CASSYPGGLQYF.

The CDR3 DNA reads TGTGCCACCAGTGGTTGGCGGGGATCTTACGAGCAGTACTTC. It codes for CATSGWRGSYEQYF. V is TRBV24-1 and J is TRBJ2-7; perhaps TRBD2 as D (6 bases). This CDR3 is 14 amino acids long. Germline V lookup: CDR1 KGHDR, CDR2 SFDVKD. The V end lost 5 bases, the J end lost 4 bases, and 14 bases lay between the germline ends.

This chain connects TRBV27 to TRBJ1-5; 12 nucleotides match TRBD1. The trim removed 5 bases at V and 7 bases at J, leaving 9 bases unmatched. The CDR3 runs 16 residues. Germline V gene lookup returns CDR1 MNHEY and CDR2 SMNVEV (reference sequence). CDR3 protein: CASSPWDRGQGQPQHF. CDR3 sequence (DNA): TGTGCCAGCAGTCCCTGGGACAGGGGGCAGGGACAGCCCCAGCATTTT.

This clonotype was seen only a few times. This chain connects TRBV12-3 or TRBV12-4 to TRBJ2-5; D is ambiguous. The CDR3 is 14 amino acids. V was pared by 5 bases and J by 5 bases, with 15 bases between. The CDR3 bases are TGTGCCAGCAGTCCTCTGGTGGGCGGCGAGACCCAGTACTTC. Protein product: CASSPLVGGETQYF.

The chain recombines TRBV5-1 with TRBJ1-2, with D hard to call. CDR3 length equals 12 residues. The germline gives CDR1 SGHRS, CDR2 YFSETQ. V was pared by 4 bases and J by 8 bases, with 12 bases between. Written as DNA, the CDR3 is TGCGCCAGCAGCCCTCCCGGGTCGGGCTACACCTTC. It yields the protein CASSPPGSGYTF.

V and J are TRBV7-3 and TRBJ2-1; the match to TRBD2 covers 15 bases. The CDR3 length is 15 residues. The V and J ends lost 4 bases and 9 bases, in that order; junction bases with no gene match: 4. Germline V gene lookup returns CDR1 SGHTA and CDR2 FQGTGA. The CDR3 spells CASSWTSGGAAEQFF. CDR3 DNA: TGTGCCAGCAGCTGGACTAGCGGGGGGGCCGCTGAGCAGTTCTTC.

This clonotype was detected only once. This chain joins TRBV20-1 and TRBJ2-3; either TRBD1 or TRBD2 may supply D (7 bases each). The CDR3 is 15 amino acids. Germline assignment: CDR1 DFQATT and CDR2 SNEGSKA (reference sequence). V lost 6 bases and J 5 bases, leaving 21 bases between the germline ends. The CDR3 sequence is CSAPGGEGVGDTQYF. CDR3 nucleotides: TGCAGTGCCCCAGGGGGGGAGGGCGTGGGAGATACGCAGTATTTT.

This clonotype was seen only a few times. The chain is built from TRBV7-6 and TRBJ1-1; perhaps TRBD1 as D (5 bases). Trimming left V 1 base short and J 3 bases short, with 12 bases between. CDR3 length: 15 residues. Germline CDR1 and CDR2: SGHVS and FNYEAQ. CDR3 DNA: TGTGCCAGCAGCTTAGGTCAGGGTAGGGACACTGAAGCTTTCTTT. Its protein is CASSLGQGRDTEAFF. The whole variable domain, filled in from reference TRBV7-6 and TRBJ1-1, reads GAGVSQSPRYKVTKRGQDVALRCDPISGHVSLYWYRQALGQGPEFLTYFNYEAQQDKSGLPNDRFSAERPEGSISTLTIQRTEQRDSAMYRCASSLGQGRDTEAFFGQGTRLTVV.